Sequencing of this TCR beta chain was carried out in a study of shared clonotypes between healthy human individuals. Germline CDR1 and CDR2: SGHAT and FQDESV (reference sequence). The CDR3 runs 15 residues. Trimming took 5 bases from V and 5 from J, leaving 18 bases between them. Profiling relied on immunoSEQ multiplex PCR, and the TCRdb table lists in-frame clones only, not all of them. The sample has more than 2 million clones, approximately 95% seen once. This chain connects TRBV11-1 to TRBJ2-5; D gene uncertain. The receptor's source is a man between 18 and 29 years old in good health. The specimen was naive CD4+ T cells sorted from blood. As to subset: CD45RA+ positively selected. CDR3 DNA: TGTGCCAGCAGCCCAAGAGCCCTAACGGTTGAGACCCAGTACTTC. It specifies CASSPRALTVETQYF.